The T cell receptor beta chain described here comes from a study of T cell responses to AZD1222 COVID-19 vaccine. Recipients boosted at about 4 weeks or about 12 weeks are pooled. This CDR3 region has 15 residues. After removal of 1 base from V and 4 bases from J, the junction contained 4 bases not matched to a gene. Germline V gives CDR1 KGHSY, CDR2 FQNENV. This clone was seen just once. No antigen is known for it. Study-level findings and limits: Sampling that yielded the repertoires occurred only after the peak T cell response. Donors, mostly white British, included more females; clonal diversity was possibly underestimated. Reportedly, close to half of spike-specific TCRs are directed against unmutated variant regions.

Clones were sequenced by immunoSEQ multiplex PCR, and TCRdb holds only the in-frame ones, with some missing. The data show 90,000 to 120,000 clones, with around nine tenths seen just once and less than 7.5% held by the top ten. The receptor was derived from an adult who received the AZD1222 COVID-19 vaccine. The chain combines TRBV16 with TRBJ1-2; 9 bases match TRBD1. The sample consisted of peripheral blood, taken 28 days after the second AZD1222 dose. The chain's CDR3 is CASSQLGQGGYGYTF. The CDR3 DNA is TGTGCCAGCAGCCAATTGGGACAGGGCGGCTATGGCTACACCTTC.